This T cell receptor (beta chain) was identified during a study of T-cell memory formation after mild COVID-19. This clonotype was detected a few times. The CDR3 has 18 residues. From germline, CDR1 is SGDLS and CDR2 YYNGEE. The ends lost 3 bases at V and 6 bases at J; junction bases unmatched: 17. TCRdb re-derived calls from the 5' RACE reads in MiXCR, one entry per CDR3 protein. The repertoire holds 380,000 or so distinct CDR3 sequences, about 15% seen once, with around a fifth in the top ten. This chain links TRBV9 with TRBJ1-2, with 10 bases aligning to TRBD1. What was sequenced was PBMCs or a T cell subset sorted from them (not recorded which). The sequence derives from a man between 18 and 29 years old who had mild COVID-19 (a few samples of this study predate the infection). Cell type and time point are not known. CDR3 residues: CASSGDRGLGSRLDGYTF. CDR3 bases: TGTGCCAGCAGCGGAGACAGGGGGCTAGGATCTCGTTTGGATGGCTACACCTTC.